This TCR beta chain was found in a study of T-cell memory formation after mild COVID-19 (dated by TCRdb to the early 2020s). In the study overall: TCR sequence clusters from the two donors were found to be largely donor specific. The cohort comprised two young, previously healthy adult volunteers, one female and one male. In a couple of donors, T-cell clones that expanded and contracted after mild COVID-19 were tracked by sequencing TCRalpha and TCRbeta repertoires over time. The paper as a whole reports these results and caveats: Contracting CD4+ clones appeared mostly in the CM and EM memory subsets, whereas CD8+ clones were enriched in EMRA. The second-wave clones that peaked on day 37 were not confirmed to be SARS-CoV-2 specific. Some responding clones were detected in pre-infection memory, suggesting pre-existing cross-reactive memory T cells joined the SARS-CoV-2 response. From day 15 to 85, contracting clones showed balanced CD4/CD8 phenotypes, whereas a second wave of clones that expanded from day 15 to 37 leaned towards CD4+. Only a couple of mild cases were covered in the study, and larger cohorts including severe cases with pre-infection samples were considered necessary.

Concerning this clonotype itself: Its antigen remains unidentified. No quality values exist for individual bases; no much larger clone is one base distant.

The sample was run on an Illumina NovaSeq 6000. Using 5'RACE with constant-segment primers, TCRalpha and TCRbeta cDNA libraries were constructed, with sample barcodes and unique molecular identifiers added in the process. RNA was extracted from every sample with Trizol reagent. The libraries were amplified in two PCR steps, and the second step added a second sample barcode and Illumina TruSeq adapters. Libraries were sequenced on an Illumina NovaSeq with 2 x 150 bp paired-end reads. The source study handled its data this way. Demultiplexing of reads and collapsing into UMI-guided consensus sequences were performed with migec v1.2.7. Using mixcr v2.1.11, UMI consensuses were aligned to TRA and TRB V and J templates and then assembled into clonotypes. Expanded or contracted clonotypes were those called significant by both edgeR and NoisET, with noise models trained on biological replicates. edgeR calls used a false discovery rate-adjusted p below 0.01 and a log2 fold-change threshold of 1. As an exploratory analysis of dynamics, max-normalized trajectories of the 1000 most abundant clonotypes were examined by PCA with hierarchical clustering. Each responding clone was given a CD4 or CD8 phenotype based on the CD4+ and CD8+ repertoires, which had been sequenced separately. The raw public reads went through TCRdb reprocessing: fastp at Q25, MiXCR clone calling, in-frame beta chains kept. Rows are unified per CDR3 protein, each entry keeping the most common DNA and genes. The authors' filters were not applied to this entry. In all, the sample holds about 49,000 distinct CDR3 sequences, and 25% to 35% of those were seen once. Around 45% of the sample rests with the top ten.

Ficoll-Paque density gradient centrifugation was the method used to isolate PBMCs. The CDR1 and CDR2 encoded by the germline V gene (reference sequence) are SGHNT and YYREEE. Reading from cysteine to phenylalanine, the CDR3 counts 15 amino acids. Left in the record is the CDR3 DNA by itself, 45 bases read in frame from the first base. For this chain, trimming is 0 bases at the V end and 3 bases at the J end, and the number of junction bases without a gene match is 6. This receptor chain uses TRBV5-4 and TRBJ2-7, and TRBD2 aligns with 7 junction nucleotides. The clonotype was recovered from a man aged 18-30 years who had mild COVID-19 (a few samples of this study predate the infection). The sample titles of this study are shuffled in the database, so cell type and time point are left out; the donor was told from shared clones. Source material: PBMCs or a T cell subset sorted from them (not recorded which). For the CDR3, the sequence is CASSLEAGVNYEQYF. Read as DNA, the sequence is TGTGCCAGCAGCTTGGAGGCGGGGGTTAACTACGAGCAGTACTTC.